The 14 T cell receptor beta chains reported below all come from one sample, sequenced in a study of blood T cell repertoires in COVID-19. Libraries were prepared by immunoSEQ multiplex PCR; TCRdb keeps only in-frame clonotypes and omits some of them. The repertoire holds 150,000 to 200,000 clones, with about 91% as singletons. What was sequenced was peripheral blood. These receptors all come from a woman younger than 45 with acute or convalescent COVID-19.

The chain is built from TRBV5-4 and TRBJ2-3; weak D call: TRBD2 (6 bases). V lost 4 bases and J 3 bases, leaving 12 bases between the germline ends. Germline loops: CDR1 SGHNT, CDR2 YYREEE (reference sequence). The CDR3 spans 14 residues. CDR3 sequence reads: CASSGGLITDTQYF. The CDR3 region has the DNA TGTGCCAGCAGCGGAGGACTAATTACAGATACGCAGTATTTT.

Written as DNA, the CDR3 is TGTGCCAGCAGCAGGGTGGAGACTGACAATCAGCCCCAGCATTTT. Protein: CASSRVETDNQPQHF. The chain combines TRBV21-1 with TRBJ1-5. TRBV21-1 counts as a pseudogene. The CDR3 consists of 15 residues.

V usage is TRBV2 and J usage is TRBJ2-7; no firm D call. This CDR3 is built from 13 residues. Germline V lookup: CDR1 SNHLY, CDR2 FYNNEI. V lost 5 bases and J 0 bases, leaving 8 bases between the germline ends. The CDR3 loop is CASSRTFSYEQYF. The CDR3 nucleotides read TGTGCCAGCAGTAGAACTTTCTCCTACGAGCAGTACTTC.

This CDR3 is CASSSSRGSEDTQYF. CDR3 nucleotides: TGTGCCAGCAGCTCGAGTCGAGGGAGCGAGGATACGCAGTATTTT. The chain is built from TRBV11-3 and TRBJ2-3; D is perhaps TRBD2 (5 bases). The germline V and J ends were trimmed by 4 bases and 6 bases, with 17 bases remaining between them. The length of the CDR3 is 15 residues. CDR1 and CDR2 from the germline V gene are SGHNT and YENEEA.

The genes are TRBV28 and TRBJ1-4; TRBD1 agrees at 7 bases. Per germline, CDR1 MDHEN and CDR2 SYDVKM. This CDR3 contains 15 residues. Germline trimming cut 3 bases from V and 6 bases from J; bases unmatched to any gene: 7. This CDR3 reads CASSLESGQYEKLFF. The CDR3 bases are TGTGCCAGCAGTTTGGAATCGGGACAGTATGAAAAACTGTTTTTT.

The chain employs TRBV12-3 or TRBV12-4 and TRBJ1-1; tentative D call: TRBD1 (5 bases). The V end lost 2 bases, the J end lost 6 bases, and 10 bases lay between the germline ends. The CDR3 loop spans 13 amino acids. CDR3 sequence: CASSLSGLAEAFF. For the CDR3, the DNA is TGTGCCAGCAGTTTATCGGGACTGGCTGAAGCTTTCTTT.

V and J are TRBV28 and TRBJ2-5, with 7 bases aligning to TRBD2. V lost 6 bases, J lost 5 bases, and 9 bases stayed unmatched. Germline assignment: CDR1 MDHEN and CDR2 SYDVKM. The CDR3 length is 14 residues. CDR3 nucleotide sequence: TGTGCCAGCAGAAAGGGAGGGATGCGGGAGACCCAGTACTTC. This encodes CASRKGGMRETQYF.

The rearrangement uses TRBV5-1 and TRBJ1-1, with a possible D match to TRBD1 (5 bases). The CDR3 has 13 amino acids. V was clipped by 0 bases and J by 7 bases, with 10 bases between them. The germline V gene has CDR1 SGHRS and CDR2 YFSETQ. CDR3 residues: CASSLDRPGEAFF. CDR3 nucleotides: TGCGCCAGCAGCTTGGACAGGCCCGGTGAAGCTTTCTTT.

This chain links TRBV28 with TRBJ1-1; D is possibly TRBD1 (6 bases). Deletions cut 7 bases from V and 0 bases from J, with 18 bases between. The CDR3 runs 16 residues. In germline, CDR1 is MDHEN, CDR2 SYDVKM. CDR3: CASKSSSGGLNTEAFF. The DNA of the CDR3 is TGTGCCAGCAAGTCCTCCTCGGGGGGCCTGAACACTGAAGCTTTCTTT.

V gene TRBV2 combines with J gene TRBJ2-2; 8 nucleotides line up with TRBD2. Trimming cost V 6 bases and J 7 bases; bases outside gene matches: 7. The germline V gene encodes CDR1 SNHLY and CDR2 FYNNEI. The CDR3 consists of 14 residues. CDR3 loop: CASRRLARGGELFF. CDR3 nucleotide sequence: TGTGCCAGCAGAAGACTAGCGCGGGGCGGGGAGCTGTTTTTT.

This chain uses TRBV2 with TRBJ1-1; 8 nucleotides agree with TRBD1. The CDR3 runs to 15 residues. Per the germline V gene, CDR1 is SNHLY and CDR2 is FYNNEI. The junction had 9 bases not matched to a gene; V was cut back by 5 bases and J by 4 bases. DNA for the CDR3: TGTGCCAGCAGTACAGGGGGGTTTTCGGGCACTGAAGCTTTCTTT. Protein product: CASSTGGFSGTEAFF. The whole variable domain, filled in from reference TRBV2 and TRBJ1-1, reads EPEVTQTPSHQVTQMGQEVILRCVPISNHLYFYWYRQILGQKVEFLVSFYNNEISEKSEIFDDQFSVERPDGSNFTLKIRSTKLEDSAMYFCASSTGGFSGTEAFFGQGTRLTVV.

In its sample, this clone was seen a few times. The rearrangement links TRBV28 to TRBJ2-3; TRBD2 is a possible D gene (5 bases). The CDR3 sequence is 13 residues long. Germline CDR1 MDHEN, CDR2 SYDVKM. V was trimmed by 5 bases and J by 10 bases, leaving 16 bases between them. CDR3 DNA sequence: TGTGCCAGCAGTGCCAACAGAGCGCGGGCGCAGTATTTT. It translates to CASSANRARAQYF. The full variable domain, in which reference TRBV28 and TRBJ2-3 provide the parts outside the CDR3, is DVKVTQSSRYLVKRTGEKVFLECVQDMDHENMFWYRQDPGLGLRLIYFSYDVKMKEKGDIPEGYSVSREKKERFSLILESASTNQTSMYLCASSANRARAQYFGPGTRLTVL.

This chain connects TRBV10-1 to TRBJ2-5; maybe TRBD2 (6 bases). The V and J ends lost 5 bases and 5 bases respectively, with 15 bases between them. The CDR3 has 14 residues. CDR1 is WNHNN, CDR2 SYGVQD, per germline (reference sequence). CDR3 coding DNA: TGCGCCAGCAGTCCGGGACTCCCGAAGGAGACCCAGTACTTC. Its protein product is CASSPGLPKETQYF.

The CDR3 nucleotides are TGTGCCAGCAGTCGGGACAGGGGTATTACTAATGAAAAACTGTTTTTT. It yields the protein CASSRDRGITNEKLFF. The rearrangement joins TRBV5-6 to TRBJ1-4, with 10 bases aligning to TRBD1. From germline, CDR1 is SGHDT and CDR2 YYEEEE. This CDR3 contains 16 residues. V lost 5 bases, J lost 2 bases, and 6 bases stayed unmatched.